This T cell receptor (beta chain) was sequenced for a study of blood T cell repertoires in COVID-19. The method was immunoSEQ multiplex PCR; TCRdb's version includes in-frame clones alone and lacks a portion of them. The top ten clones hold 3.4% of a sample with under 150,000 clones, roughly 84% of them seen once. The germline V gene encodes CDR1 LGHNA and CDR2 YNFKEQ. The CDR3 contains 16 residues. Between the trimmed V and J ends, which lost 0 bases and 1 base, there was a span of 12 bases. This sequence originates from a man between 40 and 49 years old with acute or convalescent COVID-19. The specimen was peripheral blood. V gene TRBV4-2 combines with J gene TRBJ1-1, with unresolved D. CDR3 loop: CASSQEVSAQNTEAFF. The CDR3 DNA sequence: TGTGCCAGCAGCCAAGAAGTCTCCGCACAGAACACTGAAGCTTTCTTT.